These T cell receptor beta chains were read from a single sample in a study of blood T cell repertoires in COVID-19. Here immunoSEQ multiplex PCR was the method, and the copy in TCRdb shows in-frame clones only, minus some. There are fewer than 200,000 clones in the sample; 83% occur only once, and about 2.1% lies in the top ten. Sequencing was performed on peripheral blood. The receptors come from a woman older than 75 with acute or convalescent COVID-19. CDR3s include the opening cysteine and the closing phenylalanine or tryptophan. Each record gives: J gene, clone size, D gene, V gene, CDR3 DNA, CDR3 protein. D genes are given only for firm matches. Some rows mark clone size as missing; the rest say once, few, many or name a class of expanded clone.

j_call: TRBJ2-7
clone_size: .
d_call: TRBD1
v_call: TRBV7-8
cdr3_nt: TGTGCCAGCAGCTTAGCCTCCGGGACAGCCTACGAGCAGTACTTC
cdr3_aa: CASSLASGTAYEQYF

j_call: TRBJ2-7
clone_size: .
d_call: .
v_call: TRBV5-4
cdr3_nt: TGTGCCAGCAGCCTGGGTTCTTGGCCCTACGAGCAGTACTTC
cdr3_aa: CASSLGSWPYEQYF

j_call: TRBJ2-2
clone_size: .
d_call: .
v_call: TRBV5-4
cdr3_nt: TGTGCCAGCAGCTTGGAGGGGGGGACCGGGGAGCTGTTTTTT
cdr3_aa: CASSLEGGTGELFF

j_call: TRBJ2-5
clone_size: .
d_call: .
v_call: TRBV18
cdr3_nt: TGTGCCAGCTCACCTTTCGTTCAAGAGACCCAGTACTTC
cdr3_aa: CASSPFVQETQYF

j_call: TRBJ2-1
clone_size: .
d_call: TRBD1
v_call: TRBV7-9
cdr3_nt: TGTGCCAGCAGCACTCGGGACAGGGTCGCTGAGCAGTTCTTC
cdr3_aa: CASSTRDRVAEQFF

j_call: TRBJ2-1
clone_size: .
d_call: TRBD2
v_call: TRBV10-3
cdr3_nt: TGTGCCATCAGTGAGCCGACTAGCGGGGGGCACGGCAGTCTGTTCTTC
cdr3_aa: CAISEPTSGGHGSLFF

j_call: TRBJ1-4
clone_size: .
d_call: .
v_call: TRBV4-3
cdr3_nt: TGCGCCAGCAGGCGAAATGGGCAGGGTTACGAAAAACTGTTTTTT
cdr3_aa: CASRRNGQGYEKLFF

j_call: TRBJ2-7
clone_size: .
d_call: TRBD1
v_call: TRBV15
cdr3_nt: TGTGCCACCAGCACCCCGGACAGGGGCTTCTCCGACGAGCAGTACTTC
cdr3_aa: CATSTPDRGFSDEQYF

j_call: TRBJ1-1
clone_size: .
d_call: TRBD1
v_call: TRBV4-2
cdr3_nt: TGTGCCAGCAGCCAAGTCCCGGACAGGAGGACCCCTGAAGCTTTCTTT
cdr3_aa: CASSQVPDRRTPEAFF

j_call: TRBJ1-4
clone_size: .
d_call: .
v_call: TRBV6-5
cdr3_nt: TGTGCCAGCAGTCCACAGGGCGCAACTAATGAAAAACTGTTTTTT
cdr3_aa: CASSPQGATNEKLFF

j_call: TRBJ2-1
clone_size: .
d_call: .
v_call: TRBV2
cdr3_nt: TGTGCCAGCAGTGAGATCTCCAGGGTCAATGAGCAGTTCTTC
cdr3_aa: CASSEISRVNEQFF

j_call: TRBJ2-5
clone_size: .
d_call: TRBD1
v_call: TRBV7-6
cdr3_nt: TGTGCCAGCAGCTCGGGACAGGGGGCGCGTGAGTTGGGGACCCAGTACTTC
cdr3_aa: CASSSGQGARELGTQYF

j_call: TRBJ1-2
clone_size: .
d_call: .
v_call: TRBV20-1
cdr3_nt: TGCAGTGCTAGGGGGGGGCCGGGCTACACCTTC
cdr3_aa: CSARGGPGYTF

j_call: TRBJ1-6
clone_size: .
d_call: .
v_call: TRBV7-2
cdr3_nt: TGTGCCAGCAGCCCCAGGACAGTCTCCTATAATTCACCCCTCCACTTT
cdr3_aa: CASSPRTVSYNSPLHF

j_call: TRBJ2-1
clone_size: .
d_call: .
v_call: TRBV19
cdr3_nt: TGTGCCAGTAGTATAGATCAGTTGGGGCTAGGCTTCAATGAGCAGTTCTTC
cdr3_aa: CASSIDQLGLGFNEQFF

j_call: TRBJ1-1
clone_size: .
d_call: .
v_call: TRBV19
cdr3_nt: TGTGCCTCCGAGTGGGGGCGCGGAGGAACTGAAGCTTTCTTT
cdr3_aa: CASEWGRGGTEAFF

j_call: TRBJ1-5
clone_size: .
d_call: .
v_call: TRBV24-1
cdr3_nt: TGTGCCACCAGTGATACTTATCAGCCCCAGCATTTT
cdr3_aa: CATSDTYQPQHF

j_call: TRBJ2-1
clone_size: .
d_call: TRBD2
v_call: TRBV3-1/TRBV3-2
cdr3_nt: TGTGCCAGCAGCCAAGATGAGAGCGGGGGGTTCAATGAGCAGTTCTTC
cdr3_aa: CASSQDESGGFNEQFF

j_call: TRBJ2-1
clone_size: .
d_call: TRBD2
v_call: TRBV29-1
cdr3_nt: TGCAGCGGCAAGACTAGCGGGAGCGTTCCTGAGCAGTTCTTC
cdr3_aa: CSGKTSGSVPEQFF

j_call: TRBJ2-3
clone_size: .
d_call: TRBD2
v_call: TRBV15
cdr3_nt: TGTGCCACCAGCGGTGGACTAGCGAGCACAGATACGCAGTATTTT
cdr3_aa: CATSGGLASTDTQYF

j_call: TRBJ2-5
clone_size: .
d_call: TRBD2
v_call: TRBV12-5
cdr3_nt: TGTGCTAGTGGTTTCAGCGGGGGGGCTCAGTACTTC
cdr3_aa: CASGFSGGAQYF

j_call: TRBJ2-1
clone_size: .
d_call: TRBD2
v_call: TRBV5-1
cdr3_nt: TGCGCCAGCAGCCCACGGACTAGCGGTGATGAGCAGTTCTTC
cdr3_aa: CASSPRTSGDEQFF

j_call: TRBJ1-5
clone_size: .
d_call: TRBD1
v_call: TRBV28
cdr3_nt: TGTGCCAGCAGCTGGACAGGGAACAATCAGCCCCAGCATTTT
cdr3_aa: CASSWTGNNQPQHF

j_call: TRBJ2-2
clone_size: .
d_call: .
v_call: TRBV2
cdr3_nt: TGTGCCAGCAGCCGAGAGGTCTCCTACACCGGGGAGCTGTTTTTT
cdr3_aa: CASSREVSYTGELFF

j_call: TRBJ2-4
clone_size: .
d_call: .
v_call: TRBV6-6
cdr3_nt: TGTGCCAGCAGTCCACGAAGCGGGACAACAGCCAAAAACATTCAGTACTTC
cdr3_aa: CASSPRSGTTAKNIQYF

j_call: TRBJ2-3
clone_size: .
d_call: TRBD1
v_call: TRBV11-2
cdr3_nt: TGTGCCAGCAGCTTAGGACAGGGGGTTCCAGATACGCAGTATTTT
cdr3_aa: CASSLGQGVPDTQYF

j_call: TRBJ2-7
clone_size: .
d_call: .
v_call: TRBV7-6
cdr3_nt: TGTGCCAGCAGCTTTGGAGGCAGCGGCGCCTACGAGCAGTACTTC
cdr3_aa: CASSFGGSGAYEQYF

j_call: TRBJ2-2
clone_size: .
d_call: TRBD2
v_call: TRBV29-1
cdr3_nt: TGCAGCGCGGGGGGAGGAATGCCGAACACCGGGGAGCTGTTTTTT
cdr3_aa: CSAGGGMPNTGELFF

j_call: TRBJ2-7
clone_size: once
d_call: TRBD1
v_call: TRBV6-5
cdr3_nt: TGTGCCAGCAGTTACTCAGGGCAGGGGGTCTACGAGCAGTACTTC
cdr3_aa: CASSYSGQGVYEQYF

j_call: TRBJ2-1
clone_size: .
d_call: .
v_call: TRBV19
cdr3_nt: TGTGCCAGAAAGACAGAGAAAACCCCTTACAATGAGCAGTTCTTC
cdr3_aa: CARKTEKTPYNEQFF

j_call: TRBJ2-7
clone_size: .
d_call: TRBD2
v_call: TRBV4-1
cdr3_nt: TGCGCCAGCAGTCCAGGGACTAGCGAATCGTACGAGCAGTACTTC
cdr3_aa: CASSPGTSESYEQYF

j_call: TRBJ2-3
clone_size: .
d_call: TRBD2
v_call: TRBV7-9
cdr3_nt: TGTGCCAGCAGCCTGACTAGCAGCACAGATACGCAGTATTTT
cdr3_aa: CASSLTSSTDTQYF

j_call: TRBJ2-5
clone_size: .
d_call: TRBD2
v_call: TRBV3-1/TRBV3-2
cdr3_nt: TGTGCCAGCAGCCAAGGACTAGCACCGCAAGAGACCCAGTACTTC
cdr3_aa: CASSQGLAPQETQYF

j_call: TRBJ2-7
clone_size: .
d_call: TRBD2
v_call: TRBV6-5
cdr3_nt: TGTGCCAGCAGTCGAAGCGGGACCTACGAGCAGTACTTC
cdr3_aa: CASSRSGTYEQYF

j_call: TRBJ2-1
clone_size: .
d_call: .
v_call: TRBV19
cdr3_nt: TGTGCCAGTAGTGACGCGGGGCTCTCCTACAATGAGCAGTTCTTC
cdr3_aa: CASSDAGLSYNEQFF

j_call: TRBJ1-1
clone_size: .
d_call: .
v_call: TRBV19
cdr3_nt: TGTGCCAGTAGTTCTCAGGGTAACACTGAAGCTTTCTTT
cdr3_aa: CASSSQGNTEAFF

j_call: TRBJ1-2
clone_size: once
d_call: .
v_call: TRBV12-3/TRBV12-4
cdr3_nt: TGTGCCACCCGACTCTTTTATGGCTACACCTTC
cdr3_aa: CATRLFYGYTF

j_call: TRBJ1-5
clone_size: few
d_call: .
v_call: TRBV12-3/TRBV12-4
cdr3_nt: TGTGCCAGCAGTTGGCCCAATCAGCCCCAGCATTTT
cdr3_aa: CASSWPNQPQHF

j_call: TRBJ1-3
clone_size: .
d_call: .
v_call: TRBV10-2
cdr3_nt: TGCGCCAGCAGTGAGTCGGGAGGGGGGGCCTCTGGAAACACCATATATTTT
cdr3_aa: CASSESGGGASGNTIYF

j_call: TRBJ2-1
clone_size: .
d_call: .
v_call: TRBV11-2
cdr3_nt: TGTGCCAGCAGCTTAGATTGGCCTTACAATGAGCAGTTCTTC
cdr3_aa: CASSLDWPYNEQFF

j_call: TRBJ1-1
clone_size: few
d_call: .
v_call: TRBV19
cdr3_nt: TGTGCCAGTAGTATAGAGGGAGTTTTTCTTAACACTGAAGCTTTCTTT
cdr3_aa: CASSIEGVFLNTEAFF

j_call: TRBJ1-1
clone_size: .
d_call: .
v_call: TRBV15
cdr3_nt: TGTGCCACCAGGGGCGGGGGGGGCACTGAAGCTTTCTTT
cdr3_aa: CATRGGGGTEAFF

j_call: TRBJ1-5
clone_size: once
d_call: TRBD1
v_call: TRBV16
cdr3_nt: TGTGCCAGCAGCCAAACACAGGGGGCGAGTCAGCCCCAGCATTTT
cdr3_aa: CASSQTQGASQPQHF

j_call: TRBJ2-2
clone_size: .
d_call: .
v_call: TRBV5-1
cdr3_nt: TGCGCCAGCAGCTTCGGACAGAACACCGGGGAGCTGTTTTTT
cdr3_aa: CASSFGQNTGELFF

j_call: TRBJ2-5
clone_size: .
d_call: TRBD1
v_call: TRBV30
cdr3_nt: TGTGCCTGGAGTTGGAACAGGGGAGAGACCCAGTACTTC
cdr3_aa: CAWSWNRGETQYF

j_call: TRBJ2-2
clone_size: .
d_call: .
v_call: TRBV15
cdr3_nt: TGTGCCACCAGTTTGGACAGATCGAACACCGGGGAGCTGTTTTTT
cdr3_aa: CATSLDRSNTGELFF

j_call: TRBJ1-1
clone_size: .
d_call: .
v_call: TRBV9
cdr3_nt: TGTGCCAGCAGCGTAAGCACAGGAGCAATGAACACTGAAGCTTTCTTT
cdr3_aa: CASSVSTGAMNTEAFF

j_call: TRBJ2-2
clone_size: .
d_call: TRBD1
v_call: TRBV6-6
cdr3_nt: TGTGCCAGCAGTTACGGACAGGGTTCCGGGGAGCTGTTTTTT
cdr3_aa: CASSYGQGSGELFF

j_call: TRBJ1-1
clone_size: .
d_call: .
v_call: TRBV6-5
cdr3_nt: TGTGCCAGCAGTCTGGGGGGGAGGGGTGAAGCTTTCTTT
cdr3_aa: CASSLGGRGEAFF

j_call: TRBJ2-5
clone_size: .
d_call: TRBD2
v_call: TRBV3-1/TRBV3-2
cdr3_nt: TGTGCCAGCAGCCAAGAGGCGCTAGCGGGGGTTTACTTC
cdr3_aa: CASSQEALAGVYF

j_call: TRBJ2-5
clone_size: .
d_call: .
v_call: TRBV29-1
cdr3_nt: TGCAGCACCCTGGACACGGGGACCCAGTACTTC
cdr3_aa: CSTLDTGTQYF

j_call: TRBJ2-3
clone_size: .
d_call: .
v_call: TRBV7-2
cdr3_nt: TGTGCCAGCAGCTACCTAGTGGCAGATACGCAGTATTTT
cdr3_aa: CASSYLVADTQYF

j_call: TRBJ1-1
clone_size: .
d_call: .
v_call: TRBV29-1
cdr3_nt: TGCAGCGTCGATGGCGTCGAGGTGGACCTGGAGGGCACTGAAGCTTTCTTT
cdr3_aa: CSVDGVEVDLEGTEAFF

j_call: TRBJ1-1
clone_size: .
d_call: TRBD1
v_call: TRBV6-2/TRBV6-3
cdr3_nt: TGTGCCAGCAGTGACAGGGTTGGGGGGAACACTGAAGCTTTCTTT
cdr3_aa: CASSDRVGGNTEAFF

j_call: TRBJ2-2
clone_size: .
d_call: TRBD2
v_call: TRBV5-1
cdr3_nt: TGCGCCAGCACACCGGGACTAGCGGGACTTAGGAACACCGGGGAGCTGTTTTTT
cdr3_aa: CASTPGLAGLRNTGELFF

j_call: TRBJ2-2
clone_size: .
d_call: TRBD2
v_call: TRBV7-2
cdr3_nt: TGTGCCAGCAGCCCTGAGGGGGCCCTAGCGGGAGCGGCCGGGGAGCTGTTTTTT
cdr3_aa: CASSPEGALAGAAGELFF

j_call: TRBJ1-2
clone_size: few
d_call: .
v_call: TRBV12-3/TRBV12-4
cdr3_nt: TGTGCCAGCAGTTTGACGGGAAACTATGGCTACACCTTC
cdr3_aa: CASSLTGNYGYTF

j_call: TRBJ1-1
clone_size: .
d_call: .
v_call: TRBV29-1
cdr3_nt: TGCAGCGTTGAGGAGTTCATGAACACTGAAGCTTTCTTT
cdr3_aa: CSVEEFMNTEAFF

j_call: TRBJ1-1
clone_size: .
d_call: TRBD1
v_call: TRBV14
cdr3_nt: TGTGCCAGCGGACAGGGGGCAGGAGCTTTCTTT
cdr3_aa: CASGQGAGAFF